These 18 T cell receptor beta chains were all obtained from the same sample, sequenced in a study of blood T cells in healthy people across ages. For the second PCR, which ran for about 7 to 11 cycles, a sample-barcoded 5' primer and a J-beta primer mix were used. TCRdb analysed the 5' RACE reads with MiXCR anew, one entry per CDR3 protein. This sample has about 830,000 distinct CDR3 sequences, with less than 80% found just once. Sequencing was performed on blood. All receptors come from a man under 40 in good health.

The rearrangement uses TRBV7-8 and TRBJ1-4, with 7 bases aligning to TRBD1. Germline lookup yields CDR1 SGHVS and CDR2 FQNEAQ. This CDR3 region has 12 residues. Trimming took 3 bases from V and 11 from J; bases not matched to a gene: 3. CDR3 DNA sequence: TGTGCCAGCAGCTTGACAGGGTGGAAACTGTTTTTT. Protein sequence: CASSLTGWKLFF.

Details on this clonotype: The junction departs from the called germline gene at one end, perhaps through a read error. The chain uses TRBV29-1 and TRBJ2-5; 10 bases agree with TRBD2. The germline V gene encodes CDR1 SQVTM and CDR2 ANQGSEA. The CDR3 is 17 amino acids. The CDR3 reads CSVEDMASGGPQGTQYF. CDR3 nucleotide sequence: TGCAGCGTTGAAGACATGGCTAGCGGGGGCCCCCAAGGGACCCAGTACTTC.

J is TRBJ2-5 and V is TRBV15; 8 nucleotides align to TRBD1. The DNA end favors TRBJ2-7, so the J call may be wrong. Germline CDR1 and CDR2: LNHNV and YYDKDF (reference sequence). The CDR3 extends over 15 amino acids. CDR3: CATSRDQGAVYEQYF. In DNA form, the CDR3 reads TGTGCCACCAGCAGAGATCAGGGGGCGGTCTACGAGCAGTACTTC.

V and J are TRBV5-1 and TRBJ2-3; a possible D gene is TRBD1 (6 bases). CDR3 length equals 15 residues. V shed 6 bases and J shed 2 bases, with 16 bases lying between them. Germline V gene sequence: CDR1 SGHRS, CDR2 YFSETQ. CDR3 DNA sequence: TGCGCCAGCAAAGCCCGACAGGCGTCCACAGATACGCAGTATTTT. The encoded protein is CASKARQASTDTQYF.

The V and J genes are TRBV20-1 and TRBJ2-1; 11 nucleotides align to TRBD2. The J call is doubtful: the DNA matches TRBJ2-7 better. Germline-derived CDR1 and CDR2 are DFQATT and SNEGSKA (reference sequence). This CDR3 region has 16 residues. The CDR3 sequence: CSAPSSGGSSYNEQYF. CDR3 DNA: TGCAGTGCCCCCTCTAGCGGGGGGTCCTCCTACAATGAGCAGTACTTC.

The chain has TRBV6-5 and TRBJ2-7, with 9 bases that match TRBD1. V shed 5 bases, J shed 1 base, and the junction held 9 bases outside the gene matches. The CDR3 length is 16 residues. In germline, CDR1 is MNHEY, CDR2 SVGAGI. CDR3 sequence reads: CASSPTGGPGSYEQYF. The CDR3 DNA is TGTGCCAGCAGTCCTACAGGGGGCCCCGGATCCTACGAGCAGTACTTC.

The J gene is TRBJ2-3, the V gene TRBV27, with 10 bases identical to TRBD2. Per the germline V gene, CDR1 is MNHEY and CDR2 is SMNVEV (reference sequence). The CDR3 spans 16 residues. J was trimmed by 7 bases and V by 2 bases; bases with no gene match: 9. The CDR3 loop is CASSLLVAGGFYTQYF. The CDR3 DNA reads as TGTGCCAGCAGTTTACTAGTAGCGGGGGGCTTTTATACGCAGTATTTT.

This chain uses TRBV12-3 or TRBV12-4 with TRBJ2-3; D unclear. There are 11 residues in the CDR3. Trimming shortened V by 7 bases and J by 5 bases, and 7 bases separated the two germline ends. CDR3 DNA: TGTGCCAGCATAGGCGGAGATACGCAGTATTTT. This encodes CASIGGDTQYF.

This clonotype was seen more than once but under ten times. This chain joins TRBV4-1 and TRBJ2-3; 12 bases agree with TRBD2. The V and J ends lost 4 bases and 4 bases, in that order; junction bases with no gene match: 6. In germline, CDR1 is MGHRA, CDR2 YSYEKL. The CDR3 is 16 residues long. For the CDR3, the DNA is TGCGCCAGCAGCCGGCCTAGCGGGGGGGATGCAGATACGCAGTATTTT. It translates to CASSRPSGGDADTQYF.

J is TRBJ1-4 and V is TRBV2; no clear D. Trimming left V 6 bases short and J 0 bases short, with 8 bases between. The CDR3 contains 14 residues. CDR1 and CDR2 from the germline V gene are SNHLY and FYNNEI. CDR3: CASRNTATNEKLFF. CDR3 nucleotides: TGTGCCAGCAGAAACACCGCAACTAATGAAAAACTGTTTTTT.

V gene TRBV5-1 combines with J gene TRBJ2-1; no clear D. CDR3 size: 15 residues. Germline V gene lookup returns CDR1 SGHRS and CDR2 YFSETQ. V lost 0 bases and J lost 5, with 12 bases in between. The CDR3 sequence: CASSLDPSLHNEQFF. CDR3 DNA sequence: TGCGCCAGCAGCTTGGACCCCAGTTTGCACAATGAGCAGTTCTTC.

The chain uses TRBV12-3 or TRBV12-4 and TRBJ2-5; possibly TRBD2 for D (5 bases). Deletions cut 1 base from V and 4 bases from J, with 10 bases between. The CDR3 contains 14 residues. CDR3 amino acids: CASSLVLGRETQYF. The DNA of the CDR3 is TGTGCCAGCAGTTTAGTGCTGGGGAGAGAGACCCAGTACTTC.

The rearrangement joins TRBV12-3 or TRBV12-4 to TRBJ1-2; tentatively, D is TRBD1 (6 bases). This CDR3 is 12 amino acids long. V was shortened by 3 bases and J by 8 bases, with 10 bases between the two germline ends. The CDR3 spells CASSFGRGGYTF. The CDR3 nucleotides read TGTGCCAGCAGTTTCGGCAGGGGAGGCTACACCTTC.

The chain joins TRBV21-1 to TRBJ2-4; TRBD1, the table's D call, was not compared with the DNA. TRBV21-1 is a pseudogene. This CDR3 spans 19 amino acids. CDR3 bases: TGTGCCAGCAGCAAAGCTGTGGTGACACCCCCTCGGGCCAAAAACATTCAGTACTTC. Translation: CASSKAVVTPPRAKNIQYF.

Turning to this clonotype: One end of the junction does not line up with germline, which may come from a read error. The CDR3 sequence: CASSLGGGNCGYTF. The CDR3, as DNA: TGTGCCAGCAGTCTGGGAGGGGGCAACTGTGGCTACACCTTC. The genes are TRBV12-3 or TRBV12-4 and TRBJ1-2, with 7 bases lining up with TRBD1. This CDR3 has 14 amino acids.

This chain connects TRBV6-5 to TRBJ2-1; TRBD1 aligns across 10 bases. CDR1 MNHEY and CDR2 SVGAGI come from the germline V gene. This CDR3 is built from 15 residues. Losses at the gene ends were 11 bases for V and 4 bases for J; bases not matched to a gene: 11. The CDR3 DNA reads TGTGCCTCCGGAGGAGGGACAGGGGCGTACAATGAGCAGTTCTTC. Translating gives CASGGGTGAYNEQFF.

This clonotype was found many times. The rearrangement joins TRBV29-1 to TRBJ2-5, with TRBD1 as a possible D gene (7 bases). CDR3 length: 13 residues. Trimming removed 4 bases from V and 4 bases from J, with 13 bases in between. The germline V gene encodes CDR1 SQVTM and CDR2 ANQGSEA. CDR3: CSVVGRGAETQYF. The CDR3 DNA is TGCAGCGTTGTGGGCAGGGGGGCAGAGACCCAGTACTTC.

Here the CDR3 DNA reads TGTGCCAGCAGTCCCGACGGTGGGGCTCAGCCCCAGCATTTT. Translation gives CASSPDGGAQPQHF. V is TRBV25-1 and J is TRBJ1-5; D might be TRBD1 (5 bases). V lost 5 bases and J lost 6, with 14 bases in between. Germline CDR1 reads MGHDK; CDR2 reads SYGVNS. The CDR3 runs 14 residues.